One and the same sample provided the 30 T cell receptor beta chains below, sequenced in a study of blood T cell repertoires in COVID-19. The assay was immunoSEQ multiplex PCR, and TCRdb's table has in-frame clones only and misses some. The repertoire includes about 530,000 clones, roughly nine tenths of them detected once, and roughly 8% sits in the top ten. Sequencing used peripheral blood. These receptors were collected from a woman aged 50 to 60 with COVID-19, enrolled during active disease.

This chain links TRBV5-6 with TRBJ2-3; 7 nucleotides agree with TRBD1. V lost 3 bases and J lost 4; bases outside the gene matches: 5. CDR3 length: 14 residues. CDR1 and CDR2 (germline): SGHDT, YYEEEE. The CDR3, as DNA: TGTGCCAGCAGCTCATCGACAGGGTCAGATACGCAGTATTTT. Translated, it gives CASSSSTGSDTQYF.

V usage is TRBV3-1 (or the pseudogene TRBV3-2) and J usage is TRBJ1-1; 8 bases map to TRBD1. The CDR3 covers 14 residues. The germline V gene has CDR1 LGHDT and CDR2 YNNKEL (reference sequence). Germline trimming cut 4 bases from V and 4 bases from J; bases unmatched to any gene: 5. The CDR3 coding sequence is TGTGCCAGCAGCCTCGGACAGGGTGGCACTGAAGCTTTCTTT. Protein: CASSLGQGGTEAFF.

This clone has only one observation. The chain uses TRBV4-1 and TRBJ1-4; TRBD1 agrees at 7 bases. CDR3 length: 15 amino acids. Losses at the gene ends were 2 bases for V and 3 bases for J; bases not matched to a gene: 3. Germline CDR1 reads MGHRA; CDR2 reads YSYEKL. DNA of the CDR3: TGCGCCAGCAGCCAAATGGGACAGCCTAATGAAAAACTGTTTTTT. The encoded protein is CASSQMGQPNEKLFF.

This clone has only one observation. The V gene is TRBV28, the J gene TRBJ1-6, with TRBD1 as a possible D gene (6 bases). Between the trimmed V and J ends, which lost 1 base and 3 bases, there was a span of 7 bases. Germline values: CDR1 MDHEN, CDR2 SYDVKM. The CDR3 is 15 amino acids. CDR3 nucleotide sequence: TGTGCCAGCAGTTTATACAGGGACTATAATTCACCCCTCCACTTT. This translates into CASSLYRDYNSPLHF.

In this sample, this clone turned up a few times. The genes are TRBV6-5 and TRBJ1-5, with 7 bases matching TRBD1. CDR1 is MNHEY and CDR2 is SVGAGI in the germline V gene. Trimming removed 6 bases from V and 4 bases from J; junction bases left unmatched: 6. The CDR3 totals 14 residues. The CDR3 DNA follows: TGTGCCAGCAGCACCGACAGGGAAAATCAGCCCCAGCATTTT. Its translation: CASSTDRENQPQHF.

This chain connects TRBV21-1 to TRBJ2-5; TRBD2 was called by the table and not checked on the DNA. TRBV21-1 is a pseudogene segment. The CDR3 loop spans 16 amino acids. The CDR3 sequence: CASSKGSGGRQETQYF. For the CDR3, the DNA is TGTGCCAGCAGCAAAGGGAGCGGGGGGCGCCAAGAGACCCAGTACTTC.

The rearrangement joins TRBV10-2 to TRBJ1-1; 10 bases are shared with TRBD1. The CDR3 is 16 amino acids. Germline loops: CDR1 WSHSY, CDR2 SAAADI. Unmatched junction bases numbered 6, after V lost 1 base and J lost 4 bases. This CDR3 is CASSELTGGAGTEAFF. The CDR3 DNA reads as TGCGCCAGCAGTGAGTTGACAGGGGGCGCCGGCACTGAAGCTTTCTTT.

This clone occurred once. The chain couples TRBV28 to TRBJ1-5; 9 nucleotides align to TRBD1. The germline V gene has CDR1 MDHEN and CDR2 SYDVKM. V trimming: 1 base; J trimming: 5 bases; junction bases outside the gene matches: 9. The CDR3 has 17 amino acids. CDR3 sequence (DNA): TGTGCCAGCAGTTTATACCCGGGACAGGGAAAGGATCAGCCCCAGCATTTT. Its protein product is CASSLYPGQGKDQPQHF. Filled out from reference TRBV28 and TRBJ1-5, the complete variable domain reads DVKVTQSSRYLVKRTGEKVFLECVQDMDHENMFWYRQDPGLGLRLIYFSYDVKMKEKGDIPEGYSVSREKKERFSLILESASTNQTSMYLCASSLYPGQGKDQPQHFGDGTRLSIL.

CDR3 DNA: TGTGCCAGCAGCTTATATAGCCGCTATGAGCAGTTCTTC. Its protein is CASSLYSRYEQFF. The V call is TRBV5-4, the J call TRBJ2-1; D unclear. Germline-derived CDR1 and CDR2 are SGHNT and YYREEE (reference sequence). Trimming removed 2 bases from V and 8 bases from J, with 11 bases in between. The length of the CDR3 is 13 residues.

The chain couples TRBV4-1 to TRBJ2-3, with a tentative D call TRBD2 (6 bases). The CDR3 is 15 residues long. Between the trimmed V and J ends, which lost 3 bases and 0 bases, there was a span of 10 bases. Per germline, CDR1 MGHRA and CDR2 YSYEKL. CDR3 amino acids: CASSQMGTSTDTQYF. DNA of the CDR3: TGCGCCAGCAGCCAGATGGGGACTAGCACAGATACGCAGTATTTT.

The chain couples TRBV5-1 to TRBJ1-4; perhaps TRBD1 as D (5 bases). The germline gives CDR1 SGHRS, CDR2 YFSETQ. The CDR3 is 13 amino acids. V shed 3 bases and J shed 11 bases, with 14 bases lying between them. The CDR3 DNA follows: TGCGCCAGCAGCTCAGGGCCGGGGGGGAAACTGTTTTTT. Translated, it gives CASSSGPGGKLFF.

A few counts support this clone. This rearrangement joins TRBV5-1 to TRBJ2-2, with D perhaps matching TRBD1 (6 bases). Trimming pared 2 bases from V and 1 base from J, leaving 6 bases between. Germline-derived CDR1 and CDR2 are SGHRS and YFSETQ. CDR3 length: 14 residues. The DNA for the CDR3 is TGCGCCAGCAGCTTACAGGGGAACACCGGGGAGCTGTTTTTT. The encoded protein is CASSLQGNTGELFF.

The chain links TRBV5-1 to TRBJ1-2; D may be TRBD1 (6 bases). V was clipped by 3 bases and J by 6 bases, with 9 bases between them. The CDR3 contains 12 residues. Germline-derived CDR1 and CDR2 are SGHRS and YFSETQ. CDR3 sequence reads: CASSSTGNGYTF. The DNA for the CDR3 is TGCGCCAGCAGCTCGACAGGTAATGGCTACACCTTC.

V usage is TRBV19 and J usage is TRBJ2-2, with TRBD1 identical over 12 bases. Germline V gives CDR1 LNHDA, CDR2 SQIVND (reference sequence). J was trimmed by 5 bases and V by 7 bases; bases with no gene match: 8. The CDR3 sequence is 16 residues long. CDR3 residues: CASTPGQGAGTGELFF. The CDR3 DNA is TGTGCCAGTACCCCGGGACAGGGGGCCGGAACCGGGGAGCTGTTTTTT.

The chain carries TRBV9 and TRBJ2-2; possibly TRBD1 for D (6 bases). The germline V gene has CDR1 SGDLS and CDR2 YYNGEE. The V end was cut by 2 bases, the J end by 6 bases, with 26 bases between. The CDR3 covers 19 residues. The CDR3 bases are TGTGCCAGCAGCGTGGGGCGCCCAGGGGCCTCAAGAGGGCCCGGGGAGCTGTTTTTT. Its translation: CASSVGRPGASRGPGELFF.

The chain joins TRBV11-2 to TRBJ2-3; D call uncertain. The CDR3 has 14 amino acids. From germline, CDR1 is SGHAT and CDR2 FQNNGV. Trimming cost V 4 bases and J 2 bases, with 10 bases left between them. DNA for the CDR3: TGTGCCAGCAGCTATTCTCTCGTCACAGATACGCAGTATTTT. Translation: CASSYSLVTDTQYF.

The chain is built from TRBV30 and TRBJ2-1, with D maybe TRBD2 (5 bases). The V and J ends lost 8 bases and 9 bases respectively, with 8 bases between them. The length of the CDR3 is 9 residues. Germline lookup yields CDR1 GTSNPN and CDR2 SVGIG (reference sequence). The CDR3 spells CAVSGEQFF. Written as DNA, the CDR3 is TGTGCCGTGAGCGGTGAGCAGTTCTTC.

Points on this clone: Other nucleotide sequences from this sample produce the same CDR3. For the CDR3, the DNA is TGTGCCAGCAGCTTGGGTAGGAACACTGAAGCTTTCTTT. It codes for CASSLGRNTEAFF. This chain links TRBV5-4 with TRBJ1-1; no definite D call. Trimming took 0 bases from V and 1 from J, leaving 4 bases between them. Germline lookup yields CDR1 SGHNT and CDR2 YYREEE (reference sequence). The CDR3 extends over 13 amino acids.

This chain uses TRBV7-8 with TRBJ2-7; TRBD2 aligns across 7 bases. Per the germline V gene, CDR1 is SGHVS and CDR2 is FQNEAQ. This CDR3 is 15 amino acids long. The trim removed 1 base at V and 3 bases at J, leaving 6 bases unmatched. The CDR3 DNA reads as TGTGCCAGCAGCTTAGGCTGGGGAGGGGTCTACGAGCAGTACTTC. Residues: CASSLGWGGVYEQYF.

The J gene is TRBJ2-5, the V gene TRBV7-8, with D perhaps TRBD1 (6 bases). The length of the CDR3 is 13 residues. V gave up 6 bases and J gave up 2 bases, with 10 bases separating them. Germline V lookup: CDR1 SGHVS, CDR2 FQNEAQ. The CDR3, as DNA: TGTGCCAGCAGGCCACAGGGACAAGAGACCCAGTACTTC. The encoded protein is CASRPQGQETQYF. Combining the CDR3 with reference TRBV7-8 and TRBJ2-5 gives the whole variable domain GAGVSQSPRYKVAKRGQDVALRCDPISGHVSLFWYQQALGQGPEFLTYFQNEAQLDKSGLPSDRFFAERPEGSVSTLKIQRTQQEDSAVYLCASRPQGQETQYFGPGTRLLVL.

This sequence joins TRBV5-1 and TRBJ2-7; a weak D match, TRBD2 (5 bases). The V end lost 4 bases, the J end lost 5 bases, and 13 bases lay between the germline ends. CDR1 SGHRS and CDR2 YFSETQ come from the germline V gene. The CDR3 is 13 amino acids. The CDR3 reads CASSQYSVDEQYF. As DNA, the CDR3 is TGCGCCAGCAGCCAATATAGCGTGGACGAGCAGTACTTC.

This rearrangement joins TRBV6-5 to TRBJ1-5; a weak D match, TRBD1 (6 bases). CDR3 length: 14 amino acids. Trimming removed 8 bases at V and 7 bases at J, with 18 bases between. Per germline, CDR1 MNHEY and CDR2 SVGAGI. The CDR3 spells CASQLGGERQPQHF. DNA for the CDR3: TGTGCCAGCCAATTAGGGGGAGAGAGGCAGCCCCAGCATTTT.

The chain links TRBV19 to TRBJ1-1; no firm D call. Germline V CDR1 and CDR2: LNHDA, SQIVND (reference sequence). V lost 6 bases to trimming and J lost 3 bases, with 14 bases between them. The CDR3 is made up of 14 amino acids. The CDR3 sequence is CASSRRVDDTEAFF. CDR3 in DNA: TGTGCCAGTAGCCGGCGGGTCGACGACACTGAAGCTTTCTTT.

The chain uses TRBV27 and TRBJ1-5; 8 nucleotides match TRBD1. Germline values: CDR1 MNHEY, CDR2 SMNVEV (reference sequence). With 6 bases clipped from V and 1 base from J, the junction kept 2 bases outside the gene matches. The CDR3 has 14 amino acids. Here the CDR3 reads CASRTGDSNQPQHF. The CDR3, as DNA: TGTGCCAGCAGGACAGGGGACAGCAATCAGCCCCAGCATTTT.

This chain connects TRBV7-9 to TRBJ1-4; D ambiguous. Per germline, CDR1 SEHNR and CDR2 FQNEAQ (reference sequence). V lost 5 bases to trimming and J lost 0 bases, with 10 bases between them. This CDR3 is built from 15 residues. The CDR3 sequence is CASSPGWATNEKLFF. CDR3 nucleotides: TGTGCCAGCAGCCCGGGGTGGGCAACTAATGAAAAACTGTTTTTT.

This chain's CDR3 is CASSLEARGANVLTF. The CDR3, as DNA: TGCGCCAGCAGCTTGGAGGCGCGGGGGGCCAACGTCCTGACTTTC. The chain recombines TRBV5-1 with TRBJ2-6; D is unresolved. Germline V CDR1 and CDR2: SGHRS, YFSETQ. V lost 0 bases and J lost 4, with 8 bases in between. This CDR3 contains 15 residues.

This clone was detected a few times. This chain uses TRBV6-1 with TRBJ2-7; no reliable D call. The germline V gene encodes CDR1 MNHNS and CDR2 SASEGT. The germline V and J ends were trimmed by 2 bases and 2 bases, with 10 bases remaining between them. The CDR3 has 14 residues. CDR3 sequence: CASSETGQPYEQYF. CDR3 in DNA: TGTGCCAGCAGTGAAACGGGTCAGCCCTACGAGCAGTACTTC.

The rearrangement links TRBV24-1 to TRBJ1-2; TRBD1 aligns across 8 bases. The CDR3 is 14 amino acids. The V gene's germline CDR1 is KGHDR and CDR2 SFDVKD. V trimming: 2 bases; J trimming: 3 bases; junction bases outside the gene matches: 1. The CDR3 loop is CATSDYRGDYGYTF. DNA for the CDR3: TGTGCCACCAGTGATTACAGGGGGGACTATGGCTACACCTTC.

CDR3 DNA: TGCGCCAGCAGTCAATCGGCCAGCGGGGTGAGGGACGAGCAGTACTTC. It specifies CASSQSASGVRDEQYF. The chain is built from TRBV23-1 and TRBJ2-7, with 7 positions matching TRBD2. TRBV23-1 carries the ORF label, with uncertain function. Losses at the gene ends were 0 bases for V and 5 bases for J; bases not matched to a gene: 10. The CDR3 runs to 16 residues.

V usage is TRBV10-3 and J usage is TRBJ2-6; 7 bases align to TRBD1. Germline V gene data show CDR1 as ENHRY and CDR2 as SYGVKD. Trimming cost V 6 bases and J 0 bases; bases outside gene matches: 8. This CDR3 contains 17 residues. Here the CDR3 DNA reads TGTGCCATCAGCCCCCAGGGACAGCTCTCTGGGGCCAACGTCCTGACTTTC. This gives the protein CAISPQGQLSGANVLTF.